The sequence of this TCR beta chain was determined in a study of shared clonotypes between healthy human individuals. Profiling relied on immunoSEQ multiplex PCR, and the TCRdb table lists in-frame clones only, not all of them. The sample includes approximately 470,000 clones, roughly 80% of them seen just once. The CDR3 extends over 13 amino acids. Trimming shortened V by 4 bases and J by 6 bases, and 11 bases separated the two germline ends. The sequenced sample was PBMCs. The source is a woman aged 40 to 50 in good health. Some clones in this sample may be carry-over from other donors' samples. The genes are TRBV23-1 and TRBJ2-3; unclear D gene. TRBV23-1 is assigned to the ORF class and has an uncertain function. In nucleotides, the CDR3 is TGCGCCAGCAGTCTAAGTGTTGCGGATACGCAGTATTTT. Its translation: CASSLSVADTQYF.